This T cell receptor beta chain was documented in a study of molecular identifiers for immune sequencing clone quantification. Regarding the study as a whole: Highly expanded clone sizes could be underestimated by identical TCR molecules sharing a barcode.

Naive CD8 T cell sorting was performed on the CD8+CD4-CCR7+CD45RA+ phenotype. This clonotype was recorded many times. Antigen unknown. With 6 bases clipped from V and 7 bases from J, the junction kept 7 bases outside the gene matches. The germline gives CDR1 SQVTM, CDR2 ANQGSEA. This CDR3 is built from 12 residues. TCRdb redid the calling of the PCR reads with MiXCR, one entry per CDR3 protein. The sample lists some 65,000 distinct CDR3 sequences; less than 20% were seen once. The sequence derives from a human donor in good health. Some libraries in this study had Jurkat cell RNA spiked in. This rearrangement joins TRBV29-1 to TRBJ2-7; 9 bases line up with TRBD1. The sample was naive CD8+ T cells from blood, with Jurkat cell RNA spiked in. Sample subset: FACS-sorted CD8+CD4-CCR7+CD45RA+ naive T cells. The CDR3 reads CSVIQGAGEQYF. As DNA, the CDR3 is TGCAGCGTAATACAGGGGGCCGGGGAGCAGTACTTC.